The entry below describes one TCR beta chain. Antigen specificity is unknown. It was with a sample-barcoded 5' primer and a J-beta primer mix that a second PCR of roughly 7 to 12 cycles was run. One entry per CDR3 protein results from TCRdb running MiXCR on the 5' RACE reads. The table records around 1.5 million distinct CDR3 sequences, 42% of them present only once. This entry comes from a study of blood T cells in healthy people across ages. Study-wide results and caveats: Diversity of TCR beta correlated strongly with naive T cell percentage. Fewer expanded clones and more diversity marked long-lived versus aged donors.

The CDR3 has 15 residues. Germline CDR1 is SGHTA and CDR2 is FQGNSA. V is TRBV7-2 and J is TRBJ2-4; TRBD2 matches 10 bases. The J call may be wrong; the DNA end is better matched by TRBJ2-7. Sequenced: blood. This sequence originates from a woman aged 18-35 years in good health. CDR3 in DNA: TGTGCCAGCAGCGTTACGGGACTAGCGTCATACGAGCAGTACTTC. Translating it yields CASSVTGLASYEQYF.